The clone carrying this T cell receptor beta chain came up once. J gave up 6 bases and V 1 base, and 17 bases lay outside the gene matches. The CDR3 has 18 amino acids. CDR1 and CDR2 from the germline V gene are SGHVS and FQNEAQ. In the PCR, 60 Vbeta and 13 Jbeta primers were used. The data were produced by immunoSEQ multiplex PCR, yet TCRdb's version contains in-frame clones alone and is incomplete. The sample contains 84,000 or so clones, 60% to 80% of which appear only once. The sample comes from a study of cytomegalovirus exposure and HLA in healthy donors. The V and J genes are TRBV7-8 and TRBJ2-7; TRBD2 matches 8 bases. Sequencing used PBMCs. The receptor comes from a man aged 25-40 years in good health and CMV-seronegative. In nucleotides, the CDR3 is TGTGCCAGCAGCTTAGTAGCGGGGACGAGGACTAGCCGTGGCGAGCAGTACTTC. Translated, it gives CASSLVAGTRTSRGEQYF. The full variable domain, completed using reference TRBV7-8 and TRBJ2-7, is GAGVSQSPRYKVAKRGQDVALRCDPISGHVSLFWYQQALGQGPEFLTYFQNEAQLDKSGLPSDRFFAERPEGSVSTLKIQRTQQEDSAVYLCASSLVAGTRTSRGEQYFGPGTRLTVT.